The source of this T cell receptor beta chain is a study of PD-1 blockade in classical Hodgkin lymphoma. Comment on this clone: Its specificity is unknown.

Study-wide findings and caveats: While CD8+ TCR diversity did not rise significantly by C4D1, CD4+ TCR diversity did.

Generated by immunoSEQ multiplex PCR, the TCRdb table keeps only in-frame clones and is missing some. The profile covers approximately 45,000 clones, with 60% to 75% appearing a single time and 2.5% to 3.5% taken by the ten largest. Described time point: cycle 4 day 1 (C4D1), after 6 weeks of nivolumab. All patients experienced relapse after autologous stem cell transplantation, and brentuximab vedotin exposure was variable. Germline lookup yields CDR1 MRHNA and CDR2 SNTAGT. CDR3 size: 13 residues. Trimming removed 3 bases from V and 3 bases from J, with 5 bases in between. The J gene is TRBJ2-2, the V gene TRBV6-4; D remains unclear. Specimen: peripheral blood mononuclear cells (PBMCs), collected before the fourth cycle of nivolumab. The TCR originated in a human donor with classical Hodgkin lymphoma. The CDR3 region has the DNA TGTGCCAGCAGTGAGGGGTACACCGGGGAGCTGTTTTTT. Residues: CASSEGYTGELFF.